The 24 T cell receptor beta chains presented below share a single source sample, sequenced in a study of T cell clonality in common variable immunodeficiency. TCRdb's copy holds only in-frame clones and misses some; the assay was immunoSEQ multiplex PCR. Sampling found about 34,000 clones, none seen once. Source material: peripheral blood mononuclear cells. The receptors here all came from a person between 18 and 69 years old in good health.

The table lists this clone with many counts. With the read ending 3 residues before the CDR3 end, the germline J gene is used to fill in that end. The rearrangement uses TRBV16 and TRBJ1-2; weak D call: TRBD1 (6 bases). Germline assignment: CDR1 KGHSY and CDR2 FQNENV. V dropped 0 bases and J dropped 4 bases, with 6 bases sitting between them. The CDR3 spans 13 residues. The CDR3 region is CASSQSRGYGYTF. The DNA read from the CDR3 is TGTGCCAGCAGCCAATCCAGGGGCTATGGC.

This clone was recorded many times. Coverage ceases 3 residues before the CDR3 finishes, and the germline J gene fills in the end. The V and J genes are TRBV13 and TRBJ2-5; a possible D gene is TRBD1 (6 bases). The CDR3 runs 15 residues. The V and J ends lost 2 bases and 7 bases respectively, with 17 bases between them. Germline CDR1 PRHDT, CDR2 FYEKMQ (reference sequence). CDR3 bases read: TGTGCCAGCAGCTTATCTTCAGGGGACGGGCGGACC. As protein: CASSLSSGDGRT. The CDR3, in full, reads CASSLSSGDGRTQYF.

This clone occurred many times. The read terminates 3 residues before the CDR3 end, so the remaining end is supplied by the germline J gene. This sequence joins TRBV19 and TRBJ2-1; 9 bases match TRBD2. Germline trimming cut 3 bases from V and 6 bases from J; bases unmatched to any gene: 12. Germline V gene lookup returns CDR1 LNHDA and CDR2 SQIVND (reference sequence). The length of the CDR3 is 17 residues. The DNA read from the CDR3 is TGTGCCAGTAGTATGAGGGTTGGTAGCGGGAGAGGCAATGAG. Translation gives CASSMRVGSGRGNE. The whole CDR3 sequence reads CASSMRVGSGRGNEQFF.

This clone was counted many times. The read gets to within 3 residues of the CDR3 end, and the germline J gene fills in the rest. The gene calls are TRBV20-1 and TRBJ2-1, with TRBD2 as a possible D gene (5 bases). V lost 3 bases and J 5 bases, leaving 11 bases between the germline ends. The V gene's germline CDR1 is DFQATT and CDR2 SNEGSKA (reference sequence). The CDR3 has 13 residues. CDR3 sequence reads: CSARLAAHNEQFF. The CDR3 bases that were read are TGCAGTGCTAGGCTAGCCGCCCACAATGAG.

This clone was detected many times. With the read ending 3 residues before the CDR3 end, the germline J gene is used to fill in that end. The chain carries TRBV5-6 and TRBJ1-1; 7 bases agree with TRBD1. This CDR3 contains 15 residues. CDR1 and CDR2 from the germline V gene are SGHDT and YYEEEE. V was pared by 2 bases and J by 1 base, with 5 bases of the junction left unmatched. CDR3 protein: CASSLQGRANTEAFF. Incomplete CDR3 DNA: TGTGCCAGCAGCTTACAGGGGCGGGCGAACACTGAA. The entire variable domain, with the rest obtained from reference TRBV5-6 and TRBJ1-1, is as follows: DAGVTQSPTHLIKTRGQQVTLRCSPKSGHDTVSWYQQALGQGPQFIFQYYEEEERQRGNFPDRFSGHQFPNYSSELNVNALLLGDSALYLCASSLQGRANTEAFFGQGTRLTVV.

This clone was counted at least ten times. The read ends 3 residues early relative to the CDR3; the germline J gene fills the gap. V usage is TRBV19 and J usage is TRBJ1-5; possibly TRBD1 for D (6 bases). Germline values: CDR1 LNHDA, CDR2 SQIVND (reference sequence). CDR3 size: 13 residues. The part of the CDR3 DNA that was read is TGTGCAATTGCGGGCAGGGGAGGCCAGCCC. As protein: CAIAGRGGQP. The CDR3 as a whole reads CAIAGRGGQPQHF.

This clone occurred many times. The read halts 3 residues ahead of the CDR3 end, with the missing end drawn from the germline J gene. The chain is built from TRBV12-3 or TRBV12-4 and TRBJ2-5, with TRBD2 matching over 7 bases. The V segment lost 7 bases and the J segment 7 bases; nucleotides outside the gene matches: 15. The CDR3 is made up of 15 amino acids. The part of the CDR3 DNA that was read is TGTGCCAGCAAGACGGGGGGACCCTCGAGCGCGACC. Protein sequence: CASKTGGPSSAT. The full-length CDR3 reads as CASKTGGPSSATQYF.

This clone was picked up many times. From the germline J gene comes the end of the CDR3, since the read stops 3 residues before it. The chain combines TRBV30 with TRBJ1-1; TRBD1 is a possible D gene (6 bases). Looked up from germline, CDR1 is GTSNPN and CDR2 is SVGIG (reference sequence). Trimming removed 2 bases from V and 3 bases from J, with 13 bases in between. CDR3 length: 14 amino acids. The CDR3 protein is CAWSITRGHTEAFF. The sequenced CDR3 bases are TGTGCCTGGAGTATAACCAGGGGTCACACTGAA.

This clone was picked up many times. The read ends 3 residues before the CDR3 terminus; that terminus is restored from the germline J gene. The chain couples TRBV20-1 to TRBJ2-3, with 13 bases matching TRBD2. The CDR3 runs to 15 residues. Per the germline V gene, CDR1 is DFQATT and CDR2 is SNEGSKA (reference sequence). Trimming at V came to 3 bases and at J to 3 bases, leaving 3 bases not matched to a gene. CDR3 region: CSASWTSGSTDTQYF. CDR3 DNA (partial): TGCAGTGCTAGTTGGACTAGCGGGAGTACAGATACG.

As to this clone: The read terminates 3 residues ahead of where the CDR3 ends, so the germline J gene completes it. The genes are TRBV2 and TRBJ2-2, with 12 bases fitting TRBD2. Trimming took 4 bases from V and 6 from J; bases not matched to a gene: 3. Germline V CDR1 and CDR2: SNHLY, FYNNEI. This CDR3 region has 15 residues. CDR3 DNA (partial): TGTGCCAGCAGTGGACTAGCGGGAGCGCCCGGGGAG. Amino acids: CASSGLAGAPGE. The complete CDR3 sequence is CASSGLAGAPGELFF. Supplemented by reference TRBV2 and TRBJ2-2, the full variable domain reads EPEVTQTPSHQVTQMGQEVILRCVPISNHLYFYWYRQILGQKVEFLVSFYNNEISEKSEIFDDQFSVERPDGSNFTLKIRSTKLEDSAMYFCASSGLAGAPGELFFGEGSRLTVL.

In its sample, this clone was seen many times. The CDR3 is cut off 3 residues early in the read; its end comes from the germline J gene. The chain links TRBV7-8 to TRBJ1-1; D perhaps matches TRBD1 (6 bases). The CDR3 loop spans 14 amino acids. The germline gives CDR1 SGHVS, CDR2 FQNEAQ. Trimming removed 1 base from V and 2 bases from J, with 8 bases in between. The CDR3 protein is CASSLGQANTEAFF. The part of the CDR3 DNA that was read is TGTGCCAGCAGCTTAGGACAGGCTAACACTGAA.

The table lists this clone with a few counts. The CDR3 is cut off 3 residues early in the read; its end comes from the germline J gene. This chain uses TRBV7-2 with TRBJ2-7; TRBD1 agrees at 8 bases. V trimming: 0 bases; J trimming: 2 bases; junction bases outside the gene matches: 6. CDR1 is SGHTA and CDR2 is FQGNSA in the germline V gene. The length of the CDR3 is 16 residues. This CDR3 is CASSLASGTGAYEQYF. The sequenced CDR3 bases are TGTGCCAGCAGCTTAGCCTCCGGGACAGGAGCCTACGAG.

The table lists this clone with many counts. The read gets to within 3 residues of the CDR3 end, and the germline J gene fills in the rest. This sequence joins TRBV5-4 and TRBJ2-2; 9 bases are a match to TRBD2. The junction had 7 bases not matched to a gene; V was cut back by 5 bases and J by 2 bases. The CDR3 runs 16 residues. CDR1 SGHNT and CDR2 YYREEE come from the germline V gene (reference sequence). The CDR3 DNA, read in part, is TGTGCCAGCAGATCAGGACTAGCGACCAACACCGGGGAG. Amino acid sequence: CASRSGLATNTGE. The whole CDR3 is CASRSGLATNTGELFF.

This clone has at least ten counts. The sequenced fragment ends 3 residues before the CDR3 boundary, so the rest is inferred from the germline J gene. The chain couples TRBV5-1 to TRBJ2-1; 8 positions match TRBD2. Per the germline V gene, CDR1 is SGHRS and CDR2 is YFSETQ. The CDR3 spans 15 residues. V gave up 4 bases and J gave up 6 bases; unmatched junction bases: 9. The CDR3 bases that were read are TGCGCCAGCAGCCTATATAGCGGGGCCAGCAATGAG. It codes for CASSLYSGASNE. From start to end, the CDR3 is CASSLYSGASNEQFF.

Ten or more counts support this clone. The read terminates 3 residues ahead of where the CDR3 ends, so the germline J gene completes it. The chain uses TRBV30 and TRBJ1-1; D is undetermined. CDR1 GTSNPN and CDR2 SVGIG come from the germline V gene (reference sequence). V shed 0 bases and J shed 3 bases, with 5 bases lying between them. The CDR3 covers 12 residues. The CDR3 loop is CAWSVSDTEAFF. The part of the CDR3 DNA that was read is TGTGCCTGGAGTGTGTCGGACACTGAA.

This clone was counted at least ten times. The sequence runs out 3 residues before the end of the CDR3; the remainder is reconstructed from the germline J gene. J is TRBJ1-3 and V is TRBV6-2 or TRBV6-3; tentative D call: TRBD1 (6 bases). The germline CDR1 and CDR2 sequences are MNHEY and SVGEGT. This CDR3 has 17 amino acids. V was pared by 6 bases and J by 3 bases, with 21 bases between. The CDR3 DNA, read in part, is TGTGCCAGCAGCCCACCCCACGGACAGCTGGATGGAAACACC. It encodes CASSPPHGQLDGNT. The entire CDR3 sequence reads CASSPPHGQLDGNTIYF.

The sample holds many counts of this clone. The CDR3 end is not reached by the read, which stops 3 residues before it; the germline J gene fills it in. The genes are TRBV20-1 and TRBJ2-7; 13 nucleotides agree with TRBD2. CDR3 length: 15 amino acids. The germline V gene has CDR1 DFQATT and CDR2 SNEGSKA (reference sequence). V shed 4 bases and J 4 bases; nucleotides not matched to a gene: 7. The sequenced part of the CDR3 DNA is TGCAGTGCTACCTTGGGGACTAGCGGGGCTTACGAG. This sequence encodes CSATLGTSGAYE. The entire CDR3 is CSATLGTSGAYEQYF.

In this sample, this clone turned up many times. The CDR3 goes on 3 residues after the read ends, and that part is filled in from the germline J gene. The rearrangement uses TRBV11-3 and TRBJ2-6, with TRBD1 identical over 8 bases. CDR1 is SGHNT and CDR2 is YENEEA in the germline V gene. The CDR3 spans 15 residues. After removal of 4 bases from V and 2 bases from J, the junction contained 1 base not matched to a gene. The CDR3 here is CASSSQGAGANVLTF. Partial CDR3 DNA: TGTGCCAGCAGCTCACAGGGGGCTGGGGCCAACGTC.

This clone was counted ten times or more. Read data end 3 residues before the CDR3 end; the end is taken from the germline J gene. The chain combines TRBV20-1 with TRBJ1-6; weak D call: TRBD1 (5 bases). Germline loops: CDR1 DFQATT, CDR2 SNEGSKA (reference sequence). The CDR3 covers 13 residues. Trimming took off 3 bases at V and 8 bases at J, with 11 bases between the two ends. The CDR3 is CSARGREYSPLHF. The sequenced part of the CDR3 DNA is TGCAGTGCTAGGGGCAGGGAGTATTCACCC.

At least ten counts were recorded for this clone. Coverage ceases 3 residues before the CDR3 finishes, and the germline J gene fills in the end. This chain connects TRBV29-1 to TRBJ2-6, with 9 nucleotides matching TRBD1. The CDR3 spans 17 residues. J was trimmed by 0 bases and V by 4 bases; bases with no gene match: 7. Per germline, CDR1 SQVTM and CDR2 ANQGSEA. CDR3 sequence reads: CSVAGTGSFSGANVLTF. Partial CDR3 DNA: TGCAGCGTTGCCGGGACAGGGTCTTTCTCTGGGGCCAACGTC. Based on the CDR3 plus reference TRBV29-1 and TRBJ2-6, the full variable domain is SAVISQKPSRDICQRGTSLTIQCQVDSQVTMMFWYRQQPGQSLTLIATANQGSEATYESGFVIDKFPISRPNLTFSTLTVSNMSPEDSSIYLCSVAGTGSFSGANVLTFGAGSRLTVL.

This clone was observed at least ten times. The CDR3 region is CASGPSWTGEKLFF. The part of the CDR3 DNA that was read is TGTGCTAGTGGTCCGTCCTGGACAGGTGAAAAA. The chain recombines TRBV12-5 with TRBJ1-4, with 7 bases matching TRBD1. The CDR3 is cut off 3 residues early in the read; its end comes from the germline J gene. Looked up from germline, CDR1 is LGHNT and CDR2 is FRNRAP. The CDR3 spans 14 residues. Trimming at V came to 5 bases and at J to 7 bases, leaving 7 bases not matched to a gene.

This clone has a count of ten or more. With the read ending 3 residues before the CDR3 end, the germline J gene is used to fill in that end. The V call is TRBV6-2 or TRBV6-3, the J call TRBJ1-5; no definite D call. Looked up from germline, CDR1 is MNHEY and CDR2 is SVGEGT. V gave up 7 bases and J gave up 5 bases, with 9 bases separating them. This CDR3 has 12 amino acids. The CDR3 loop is CASTTGYQPQHF. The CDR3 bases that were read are TGTGCCAGCACTACCGGGTATCAGCCC.

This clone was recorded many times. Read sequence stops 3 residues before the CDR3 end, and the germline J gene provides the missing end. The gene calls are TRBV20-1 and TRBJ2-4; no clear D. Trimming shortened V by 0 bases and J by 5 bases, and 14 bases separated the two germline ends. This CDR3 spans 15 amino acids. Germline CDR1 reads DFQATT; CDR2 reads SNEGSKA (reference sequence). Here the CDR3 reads CSARDGAGSENIQYF. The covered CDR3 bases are TGCAGTGCTAGAGATGGAGCCGGGTCTGAAAACATT.

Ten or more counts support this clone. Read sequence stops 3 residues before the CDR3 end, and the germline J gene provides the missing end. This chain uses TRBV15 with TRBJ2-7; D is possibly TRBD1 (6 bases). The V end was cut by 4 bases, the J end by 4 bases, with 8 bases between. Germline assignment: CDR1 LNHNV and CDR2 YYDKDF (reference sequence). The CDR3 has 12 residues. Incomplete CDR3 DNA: TGTGCCACCAGCAAGGGGGAGTACGAG. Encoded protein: CATSKGEYE. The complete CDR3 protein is CATSKGEYEQYF.